These 25 T cell receptor beta chains were sequenced from one sample in a study of post-analysis software for immune sequencing data. Study outcomes and limitations: TRBV segments more frequent in patients than in controls numbered several and included TRBV5-6, TRBV5-1 and TRBV20-1.

Their target antigens are unknown. Carried by the TCR beta cDNA libraries were unique molecular identifiers. TCRdb re-analysed the PCR reads in MiXCR, keeping a single row per CDR3 protein. The sample shows over 300,000 distinct CDR3 sequences, approximately 33% of them seen only once. Material: blood. The receptors were gathered from a girl aged 10 to 17 with multiple sclerosis.

This clonotype came up many times. This sequence joins TRBV5-5 and TRBJ1-5; the D is unclear. This CDR3 spans 14 amino acids. The V end was cut by 0 bases, the J end by 5 bases, with 9 bases between. The V gene's germline CDR1 is SGHKS and CDR2 YYEKEE (reference sequence). CDR3 coding DNA: TGTGCCAGCAGCTTGGAGGCAGGAGATCAGCCCCAGCATTTT. Translated, it gives CASSLEAGDQPQHF.

This chain uses TRBV6-1 with TRBJ2-1, with a tentative D call TRBD2 (6 bases). The length of the CDR3 is 13 residues. The germline gives CDR1 MNHNS, CDR2 SASEGT. With 5 bases removed from V and 8 bases from J, the gap between germline ends came to 13 bases. CDR3 sequence reads: CASSPGGSYEQFF. CDR3 coding DNA: TGTGCCAGCAGTCCCGGGGGTTCCTATGAGCAGTTCTTC.

The rearrangement joins TRBV4-2 to TRBJ2-2, with D possibly matching TRBD1 (6 bases). V gave up 3 bases and J gave up 3 bases, with 20 bases separating them. This CDR3 comprises 18 residues. Germline CDR1 reads LGHNA; CDR2 reads YNFKEQ. DNA for the CDR3: TGTGCCAGCAGCCAGAGCCCAGGGACACCAATTTACACCGGGGAGCTGTTTTTT. Its translation is CASSQSPGTPIYTGELFF.

The rearrangement uses TRBV28 and TRBJ2-1, with TRBD2 identical over 10 bases. The germline gives CDR1 MDHEN, CDR2 SYDVKM. With V trimmed by 5 bases and J by 9 bases, 7 bases remained unmatched. The CDR3 is made up of 14 amino acids. The CDR3 DNA sequence: TGTGCCAGCAGTATTAGCGGGGGGCGCGTTGAGCAGTTCTTC. Protein: CASSISGGRVEQFF.

The V and J genes are TRBV10-1 and TRBJ2-7; D not resolved. This CDR3 is built from 16 residues. Between the trimmed V and J ends, which lost 0 bases and 5 bases, there was a span of 17 bases. Germline assignment: CDR1 WNHNN and CDR2 SYGVQD (reference sequence). The CDR3 reads CASSESPAEGKDEQYF. As DNA, the CDR3 is TGCGCCAGCAGTGAGTCGCCCGCGGAAGGGAAGGACGAGCAGTACTTC.

This clonotype came up a few times. The chain uses TRBV10-3 and TRBJ1-2; no definite D call. The CDR3 is 13 residues long. V lost 10 bases and J lost 2, with 14 bases in between. Germline CDR1 and CDR2: ENHRY and SYGVKD. The CDR3 DNA reads TGTGCCACCTTTAGTCAACCCAACTATGGCTACACCTTC. Encoded protein: CATFSQPNYGYTF.

The V and J genes are TRBV12-3 or TRBV12-4 and TRBJ1-1; tentative D call: TRBD1 (5 bases). The CDR3 contains 14 residues. The V end was cut by 6 bases, the J end by 4 bases, with 15 bases between. The CDR3 reads CASSPQVDTTEAFF. In nucleotides, the CDR3 is TGTGCCAGCAGCCCACAGGTGGACACCACTGAAGCTTTCTTT.

This clonotype was detected only a few times. The chain combines TRBV5-5 with TRBJ1-5, with D tentatively TRBD1 (6 bases). Germline assignment: CDR1 SGHKS and CDR2 YYEKEE (reference sequence). V dropped 0 bases and J dropped 6 bases, with 13 bases sitting between them. The CDR3 spans 15 residues. CDR3 DNA sequence: TGTGCCAGCAGCTTGGCCTGGGGGCTAAGTCAGCCCCAGCATTTT. It specifies CASSLAWGLSQPQHF.

This clonotype was observed a few times. This rearrangement joins TRBV12-3 or TRBV12-4 to TRBJ2-3; D is unclear. Deletions cut 4 bases from V and 2 bases from J, with 16 bases between. The CDR3 totals 16 residues. The CDR3 bases are TGTGCCAGCAGTTCCTCAATACTCTTAACCACAGATACGCAGTATTTT. Its protein product is CASSSSILLTTDTQYF.

The rearrangement joins TRBV20-1 to TRBJ2-4; TRBD1 might be the D (6 bases). Germline CDR1 DFQATT, CDR2 SNEGSKA (reference sequence). The CDR3 is 14 amino acids. V was clipped by 6 bases and J by 8 bases, with 20 bases between them. The CDR3 is CSANVLGEGDIQYF. DNA of the CDR3: TGCAGTGCCAACGTCCTGGGTGAGGGGGACATTCAGTACTTC.

This clonotype has more than one count but fewer than ten. The chain couples TRBV6-6 to TRBJ1-2; D is unclear. This CDR3 has 15 residues. Germline CDR1 MNHNY, CDR2 SVGAGI (reference sequence). Between the trimmed V and J ends, which lost 2 bases and 3 bases, there was a span of 13 bases. The CDR3 nucleotides are TGTGCCAGCAGTTACCCCCAGGTGGGCGACTATGGCTACACCTTC. It specifies CASSYPQVGDYGYTF.

This clonotype was seen only a few times. J is TRBJ2-1 and V is TRBV9; 11 nucleotides line up with TRBD2. J lost 8 bases, V lost 0 bases, and 4 bases had no gene match. The CDR3 runs to 15 residues. CDR1 is SGDLS, CDR2 YYNGEE, per germline. CDR3: CASSVALAGVHEQFF. CDR3 bases: TGTGCCAGCAGCGTAGCACTAGCGGGGGTACATGAGCAGTTCTTC.

This clonotype appeared a few times. This chain connects TRBV20-1 to TRBJ1-1; D is possibly TRBD1 (6 bases). Trimming removed 2 bases at V and 6 bases at J, with 16 bases between. The CDR3 covers 14 residues. Germline V lookup: CDR1 DFQATT, CDR2 SNEGSKA (reference sequence). This chain's CDR3 is CSARPGGRGSEAFF. Written as DNA, the CDR3 is TGCAGTGCTAGACCGGGAGGTAGGGGGTCTGAAGCTTTCTTT.

The V and J genes are TRBV6-6 and TRBJ2-3; the D gene is possibly TRBD2 (5 bases). Per germline, CDR1 MNHNY and CDR2 SVGAGI (reference sequence). V was shortened by 6 bases and J by 2 bases, with 12 bases between the two germline ends. The CDR3 runs to 14 residues. CDR3 amino acids: CASSVPGFTDTQYF. The CDR3 DNA reads as TGTGCCAGCAGCGTACCGGGGTTCACAGATACGCAGTATTTT.

This clonotype was seen only a few times. This chain joins TRBV4-2 and TRBJ1-5, with a possible D match to TRBD1 (5 bases). Germline V CDR1 and CDR2: LGHNA, YNFKEQ. CDR3 length: 17 residues. The V gene lost 0 bases and the J gene lost 2 bases, with 14 bases spanning the gap. The CDR3 reads CASSQDPRQGGNQPQHF. The DNA of the CDR3 is TGTGCCAGCAGCCAAGATCCCCGGCAGGGCGGCAATCAGCCCCAGCATTTT.

The chain couples TRBV20-1 to TRBJ2-7; D call uncertain. There are 10 residues in the CDR3. Germline V gene lookup returns CDR1 DFQATT and CDR2 SNEGSKA (reference sequence). Trimming took off 6 bases at V and 6 bases at J, with 9 bases between the two ends. CDR3 region: CSANMGEQYF. Here the CDR3 DNA reads TGCAGTGCCAATATGGGCGAGCAGTACTTC.

The rearrangement uses TRBV20-1 and TRBJ1-4; a possible D gene is TRBD1 (5 bases). The length of the CDR3 is 12 residues. Trimming pared 6 bases from V and 8 bases from J, leaving 13 bases between. Germline CDR1 reads DFQATT; CDR2 reads SNEGSKA (reference sequence). This CDR3 reads CSASGDSEKLFF. CDR3 in DNA: TGCAGTGCCAGCGGGGACTCCGAAAAACTGTTTTTT.

V gene TRBV5-1 combines with J gene TRBJ1-2, with D possibly being TRBD1 (5 bases). V lost 0 bases and J lost 2, with 11 bases in between. This CDR3 spans 15 amino acids. Germline CDR1 and CDR2: SGHRS and YFSETQ. CDR3 region: CASSLAGGKNYGYTF. CDR3 nucleotide sequence: TGCGCCAGCAGCTTGGCTGGGGGGAAGAACTATGGCTACACCTTC.

The rearrangement links TRBV20-1 to TRBJ2-1; the D gene is possibly TRBD2 (5 bases). Looked up from germline, CDR1 is DFQATT and CDR2 is SNEGSKA (reference sequence). Trimming stripped 0 bases from V and 9 bases from J, with 21 bases between. The CDR3 consists of 16 residues. DNA for the CDR3: TGCAGTGCTAGAGATTTAGGACTCCAAGGGAAGGGTGAGCAGTTCTTC. Protein sequence: CSARDLGLQGKGEQFF.

The V and J genes are TRBV4-1 and TRBJ2-1; the match to TRBD2 covers 8 bases. The CDR3 is 15 amino acids. The ends lost 2 bases at V and 10 bases at J; junction bases unmatched: 10. The germline CDR1 and CDR2 sequences are MGHRA and YSYEKL. The CDR3 bases are TGCGCCAGCAGCCAAAGGGCGGGGGGTGGATGGGAGCAGTTCTTC. This codes for CASSQRAGGGWEQFF.

The rearrangement links TRBV7-9 to TRBJ1-1; D unclear. The CDR3 contains 11 residues. The V and J ends lost 5 bases and 3 bases respectively, with 4 bases between them. Germline loops: CDR1 SEHNR, CDR2 FQNEAQ (reference sequence). The CDR3 region is CASSVHTEAFF. The CDR3 nucleotides are TGTGCCAGCAGCGTTCACACTGAAGCTTTCTTT.

The chain carries TRBV15 and TRBJ1-1; the D gene is possibly TRBD1 (6 bases). CDR3 length: 14 residues. Germline lookup yields CDR1 LNHNV and CDR2 YYDKDF (reference sequence). V dropped 3 bases and J dropped 5 bases, with 13 bases sitting between them. The CDR3 here is CATSSLRGVTEAFF. In DNA form, the CDR3 reads TGTGCCACCAGCAGTCTGAGGGGGGTTACTGAAGCTTTCTTT. The full variable domain, completed using reference TRBV15 and TRBJ1-1, is DAMVIQNPRYQVTQFGKPVTLSCSQTLNHNVMYWYQQKSSQAPKLLFHYYDKDFNNEADTPDNFQSRRPNTSFCFLDIRSPGLGDTAMYLCATSSLRGVTEAFFGQGTRLTVV.

The chain joins TRBV5-1 to TRBJ2-3; D may correspond to TRBD1 or TRBD2 (5 bases each). This CDR3 has 16 residues. V was cut by 4 bases and J by 0 bases, with 15 bases left in between. Per the germline V gene, CDR1 is SGHRS and CDR2 is YFSETQ. In nucleotides, the CDR3 is TGCGCCAGCAGCCCACCTCGGGACCTCAGCACAGATACGCAGTATTTT. Its protein product is CASSPPRDLSTDTQYF.

The chain uses TRBV6-5 and TRBJ2-1; 12 bases agree with TRBD2. J was trimmed by 5 bases and V by 4 bases; bases with no gene match: 3. Germline V CDR1 and CDR2: MNHEY, SVGAGI. The CDR3 consists of 15 residues. The DNA for the CDR3 is TGTGCCAGCAGTTCTAGCGGGGGGGGTGACAATGAGCAGTTCTTC. Amino acids: CASSSSGGGDNEQFF.

With respect to this clonotype: A much larger clone sits a single nucleotide away, making a read error possible. The chain carries TRBV7-3 and TRBJ1-5; possibly TRBD1 for D (5 bases). This CDR3 region has 13 residues. From germline, CDR1 is SGHTA and CDR2 FQGTGA. CDR3 sequence: CTSSPQGGQPQHF. Written as DNA, the CDR3 is TGTACCAGCAGCCCCCAGGGTGGTCAGCCCCAGCATTTT.